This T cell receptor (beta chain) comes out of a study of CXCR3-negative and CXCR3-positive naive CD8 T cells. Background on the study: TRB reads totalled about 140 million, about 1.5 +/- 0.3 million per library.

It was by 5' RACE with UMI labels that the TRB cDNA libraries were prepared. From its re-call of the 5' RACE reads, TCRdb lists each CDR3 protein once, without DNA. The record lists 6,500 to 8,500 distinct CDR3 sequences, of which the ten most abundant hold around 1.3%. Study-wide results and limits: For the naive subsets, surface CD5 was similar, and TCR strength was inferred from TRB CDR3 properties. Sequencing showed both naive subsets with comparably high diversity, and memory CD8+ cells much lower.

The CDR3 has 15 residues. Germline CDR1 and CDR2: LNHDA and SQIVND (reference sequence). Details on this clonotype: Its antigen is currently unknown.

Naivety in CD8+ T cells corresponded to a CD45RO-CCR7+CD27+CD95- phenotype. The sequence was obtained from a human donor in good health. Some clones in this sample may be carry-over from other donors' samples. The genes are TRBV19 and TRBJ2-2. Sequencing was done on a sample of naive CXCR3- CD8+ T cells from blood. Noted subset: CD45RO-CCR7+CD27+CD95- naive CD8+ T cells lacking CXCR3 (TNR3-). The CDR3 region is CASSAFVGNTGELFF.